This T cell receptor beta chain was recorded in a study of T-cell memory formation after mild COVID-19. Study-wide points: Cross-reactive memory seemingly joined, as some responding clones were found in pre-infection memory. Largely, contracting CD4+ clones fell within CM and EM, and contracting CD8+ clones within EMRA. A second wave expanding day 15 to 37 was CD4+-biased; contracting clones were balanced.

Trimming took 5 bases from V and 7 from J; bases not matched to a gene: 11. This CDR3 is built from 15 residues. To note about this clonotype: The target antigen is unknown.

TCRdb re-analysed the 5' RACE reads in MiXCR, keeping a single row per CDR3 protein. Counted here are 200,000 to 250,000 distinct CDR3 sequences, around 27% occurring once; the ten biggest clones make up roughly 10%. The chain uses TRBV12-3 or TRBV12-4 and TRBJ1-5; 7 bases are a match to TRBD1. This clonotype originated in an adult woman who had mild COVID-19 (a few samples of this study predate the infection). Cell type and time point are not known. Sequenced: PBMCs or a T cell subset sorted from them (not recorded which). The chain's CDR3 is CASSLRQGAAQPQHF. The DNA for the CDR3 is TGTGCCAGCAGTCTGAGACAGGGTGCTGCACAGCCCCAGCATTTT.